One and the same sample provided the 27 T cell receptor beta chains below, sequenced in a study of T cells in Graves' hyperthyroidism and ophthalmopathy. The TCR beta CDR3 regions underwent amplification using RNA transcripts as the source. The TCR CDR3 first-round RT-PCR relied on the HTBI primer set. TCRdb fed the multiplex PCR reads into MiXCR, producing one record per CDR3 protein. The table records 390,000 or so distinct CDR3 sequences, roughly 14% of them present only once. The specimen sequenced was blood. The receptors stem from a man between 18 and 35 years old with Graves' ophthalmopathy.

The rearrangement links TRBV5-1 to TRBJ2-7; 9 nucleotides line up with TRBD1. Germline CDR1 reads SGHRS; CDR2 reads YFSETQ. Trimming took 0 bases from V and 5 from J; bases not matched to a gene: 3. This CDR3 is 14 amino acids long. CDR3 sequence: CASSLEQGAHEQYF. The CDR3 DNA follows: TGCGCCAGCAGCTTGGAACAGGGGGCCCACGAGCAGTACTTC.

There are many counts of this clonotype. This chain connects TRBV6-1 to TRBJ2-1; D not resolved. Per germline, CDR1 MNHNS and CDR2 SASEGT. There are 12 residues in the CDR3. V shed 6 bases and J shed 6 bases, with 9 bases lying between them. The CDR3 sequence is CASSPSVNEQFF. CDR3 in DNA: TGTGCCAGCAGCCCCTCGGTCAATGAGCAGTTCTTC.

The sample holds many counts of this clonotype. This chain joins TRBV5-1 and TRBJ2-3; possible D gene TRBD1, 6 bases. The germline gives CDR1 SGHRS, CDR2 YFSETQ. The CDR3 length is 14 residues. Trimming pared 4 bases from V and 2 bases from J, leaving 11 bases between. CDR3 region: CASSLPGATDTQYF. The CDR3 nucleotides read TGCGCCAGCAGCCTCCCAGGGGCCACAGATACGCAGTATTTT.

The table lists this clonotype with many counts. The CDR3: CAWSVGAGSQPQHF. The CDR3 DNA sequence: TGTGCCTGGAGTGTGGGGGCCGGGAGTCAGCCCCAGCATTTT. J is TRBJ1-5 and V is TRBV30; TRBD1 might be the D (6 bases). Looked up from germline, CDR1 is GTSNPN and CDR2 is SVGIG (reference sequence). This CDR3 has 14 amino acids. V gave up 0 bases and J gave up 6 bases, with 12 bases separating them. Full variable domain (rest looked up from reference TRBV30 and TRBJ1-5): SQTIHQWPATLVQPVGSPLSLECTVEGTSNPNLYWYRQAAGRGLQLLFYSVGIGQISSEVPQNLSASRPQDRQFILSSKKLLLSDSGFYLCAWSVGAGSQPQHFGDGTRLSIL.

This clonotype was counted only a few times. The gene calls are TRBV7-3 and TRBJ1-2; D gene unclear. Germline-derived CDR1 and CDR2 are SGHTA and FQGTGA. The V and J ends lost 4 bases and 4 bases respectively, with 19 bases between them. The CDR3 loop spans 16 amino acids. The CDR3 bases are TGTGCCAGCAGCTCCCCAAGGAGACAACTTCTCTATGGCTACACCTTC. Its protein product is CASSSPRRQLLYGYTF.

Ten or more counts support this clonotype. As DNA, the CDR3 is TGTGCCAGCAGCCCTTACTACGAGCAGTACTTC. Its translation: CASSPYYEQYF. V gene TRBV7-2 combines with J gene TRBJ2-7; no reliable D call. Per germline, CDR1 SGHTA and CDR2 FQGNSA. Trimming removed 5 bases at V and 3 bases at J, with 5 bases between. The CDR3 has 11 residues.

In this sample, this clonotype turned up a few times. CDR3 sequence reads: CASSHATGNEQYF. The CDR3 DNA follows: TGCGCCAGCAGCCATGCAACAGGGAACGAGCAGTACTTC. The rearrangement links TRBV5-1 to TRBJ2-7; TRBD1 might be the D (6 bases). Germline CDR1 reads SGHRS; CDR2 reads YFSETQ. The CDR3 extends over 13 amino acids. Trimming shortened V by 4 bases and J by 5 bases, and 13 bases separated the two germline ends.

The chain links TRBV5-1 to TRBJ2-6; D unresolved. V gave up 1 base and J gave up 0 bases, with 8 bases separating them. This CDR3 region has 16 residues. The germline V gene has CDR1 SGHRS and CDR2 YFSETQ. CDR3 sequence: CASSLLSFSGANVLTF. The DNA of the CDR3 is TGCGCCAGCAGCTTGTTGTCCTTCTCTGGGGCCAACGTCCTGACTTTC.

Ten or more counts support this clonotype. The V call is TRBV5-1, the J call TRBJ2-5; unclear D gene. Trimming removed 7 bases from V and 5 bases from J, with 18 bases in between. This CDR3 is built from 14 residues. Germline V gene lookup returns CDR1 SGHRS and CDR2 YFSETQ. This CDR3 is CASRPSGQKETQYF. The CDR3 DNA sequence: TGCGCCAGCCGCCCTTCAGGTCAAAAGGAGACCCAGTACTTC.

The V and J genes are TRBV6-1 and TRBJ2-5; 9 nucleotides align to TRBD2. The length of the CDR3 is 16 residues. V was pared by 6 bases and J by 2 bases, with 10 bases of the junction left unmatched. Germline V gene lookup returns CDR1 MNHNS and CDR2 SASEGT. For the CDR3, the DNA is TGTGCCAGCAGGGCAATAGCGGGAGTCCCGCAAGAGACCCAGTACTTC. Translated: CASRAIAGVPQETQYF.

This clonotype was counted ten times or more. The J gene is TRBJ2-2, the V gene TRBV12-5; D might be TRBD1 (6 bases). CDR1 is LGHNT and CDR2 is FRNRAP in the germline V gene. Trimming took 6 bases from V and 4 from J, leaving 21 bases between them. The length of the CDR3 is 17 residues. This chain's CDR3 is CASGLTGTLDITGELFF. The DNA for the CDR3 is TGTGCTAGTGGCCTTACCGGGACACTTGATATCACCGGGGAGCTGTTTTTT.

This clonotype was counted many times. This chain connects TRBV11-2 to TRBJ2-1; D gene uncertain. The CDR3 is made up of 11 amino acids. Germline V lookup: CDR1 SGHAT, CDR2 FQNNGV. With 2 bases removed from V and 6 bases from J, the gap between germline ends came to 2 bases. In DNA, the CDR3 is TGTGCCAGCAGCTTAAGCAATGAGCAGTTCTTC. This sequence encodes CASSLSNEQFF.

This clonotype was counted a few times. This chain links TRBV7-2 with TRBJ2-5, with 7 bases identical to TRBD1. Per the germline V gene, CDR1 is SGHTA and CDR2 is FQGNSA. Trimming took 9 bases from V and 2 from J; bases not matched to a gene: 12. The CDR3 runs 15 residues. The CDR3 loop is CASRYGTGEQETQYF. The CDR3, as DNA: TGTGCCAGTAGGTATGGAACAGGGGAACAAGAGACCCAGTACTTC.

This clonotype was picked up a small number of times. Just one base apart from a much larger clone, this may be a read error. V and J are TRBV7-3 and TRBJ2-3; 8 bases agree with TRBD2. The V and J ends lost 5 bases and 4 bases, in that order; junction bases with no gene match: 11. CDR3 length equals 16 residues. Germline values: CDR1 SGHTA, CDR2 FQGTGA. The CDR3 loop is CASSLWTSRRPDTQYF. The CDR3 DNA reads TGTGCCAGCAGCCTTTGGACTAGCAGGAGGCCAGATACGCAGTATTTT.

This sequence joins TRBV27 and TRBJ1-1; a possible D gene is TRBD1 (5 bases). Trimming shortened V by 8 bases and J by 11 bases, and 15 bases separated the two germline ends. The CDR3 covers 11 residues. Germline CDR1 MNHEY, CDR2 SMNVEV (reference sequence). CDR3 region: CASGHPGGAFF. Here the CDR3 DNA reads TGTGCCAGCGGCCACCCCGGGGGGGCTTTCTTT.

In this sample, this clonotype turned up many times. The gene calls are TRBV7-9 and TRBJ2-7; 7 bases are shared with TRBD2. Unmatched junction bases numbered 2, after V lost 1 base and J lost 2 bases. There are 14 residues in the CDR3. Germline CDR1 is SEHNR and CDR2 is FQNEAQ (reference sequence). CDR3 sequence reads: CASSLDAGAYEQYF. The CDR3 coding sequence is TGTGCCAGCAGCTTAGACGCGGGGGCCTACGAGCAGTACTTC.

In this sample, this clonotype turned up many times. The CDR3: CSATELAGVPNEQFF. For the CDR3, the DNA is TGCAGTGCTACTGAACTAGCGGGGGTCCCCAATGAGCAGTTCTTC. This rearrangement joins TRBV20-1 to TRBJ2-1; TRBD2 matches 11 bases. Germline CDR1 DFQATT, CDR2 SNEGSKA (reference sequence). This CDR3 is built from 15 residues. The V and J ends lost 4 bases and 6 bases, in that order; junction bases with no gene match: 8.

This clonotype has at least ten counts. This chain uses TRBV6-4 with TRBJ2-3; D not certain. This CDR3 region has 15 residues. Germline lookup yields CDR1 MRHNA and CDR2 SNTAGT. V was clipped by 7 bases and J by 3 bases, with 17 bases between them. In DNA form, the CDR3 reads TGTGCCAGCACCCCGACGGCTGGGGAAACAGATACGCAGTATTTT. Its protein is CASTPTAGETDTQYF.

This clonotype came up many times. The V gene is TRBV12-3 or TRBV12-4, the J gene TRBJ2-5, with 9 bases aligning to TRBD2. The CDR3 is 14 amino acids. With V trimmed by 3 bases and J by 5 bases, 4 bases remained unmatched. The CDR3: CASSLGTSFETQYF. CDR3 nucleotide sequence: TGTGCCAGCAGTTTGGGGACTAGCTTCGAGACCCAGTACTTC.

This clonotype was found many times. This rearrangement joins TRBV18 to TRBJ2-7, with 12 bases that match TRBD1. The germline V gene encodes CDR1 KGHSH and CDR2 LQKENI. The trim removed 3 bases at V and 6 bases at J, leaving 3 bases unmatched. The CDR3 sequence is 14 residues long. CDR3 amino acids: CASSPGQGASEQYF. The CDR3 DNA reads TGTGCCAGCTCACCGGGACAGGGGGCATCCGAGCAGTACTTC. Variable domain in full (rest from reference TRBV18 and TRBJ2-7): NAGVMQNPRHLVRRRGQEARLRCSPMKGHSHVYWYRQLPEEGLKFMVYLQKENIIDESGMPKERFSAEFPKEGPSILRIQQVVRGDSAAYFCASSPGQGASEQYFGPGTRLTVT.

At least ten counts were recorded for this clonotype. The V and J genes are TRBV7-2 and TRBJ2-5; 10 bases are shared with TRBD1. The length of the CDR3 is 16 residues. V shed 0 bases and J 5 bases; nucleotides not matched to a gene: 6. The germline V gene has CDR1 SGHTA and CDR2 FQGNSA. The CDR3 spells CASSLAGTGVLETQYF. The CDR3 DNA reads TGTGCCAGCAGCTTAGCCGGGACAGGGGTGTTGGAGACCCAGTACTTC.

This clonotype was seen many times. J is TRBJ2-5 and V is TRBV12-3 or TRBV12-4; 10 bases fit TRBD2. V shed 4 bases, J shed 6 bases, and the junction held 8 bases outside the gene matches. The CDR3 loop spans 15 amino acids. CDR3 bases: TGTGCCAGCAGTTACCTAGCGGGAGTGGATCAGACCCAGTACTTC. Translation gives CASSYLAGVDQTQYF.

This clonotype was counted at least ten times. The chain employs TRBV5-1 and TRBJ1-2; D is unclear. V lost 0 bases and J lost 3, with 6 bases in between. Germline loops: CDR1 SGHRS, CDR2 YFSETQ. CDR3 size: 13 residues. The CDR3 loop is CASSLGNDYGYTF. The CDR3 DNA is TGCGCCAGCAGCTTGGGCAACGACTATGGCTACACCTTC.

This clonotype was counted many times. The rearrangement uses TRBV7-3 and TRBJ2-3; D call uncertain. V gave up 2 bases and J gave up 0 bases, with 12 bases separating them. The CDR3 contains 16 residues. Germline CDR1 SGHTA, CDR2 FQGTGA. The CDR3 is CASSLLGVTSTDTQYF. The CDR3 coding sequence is TGTGCCAGCAGCTTACTTGGCGTAACTAGCACAGATACGCAGTATTTT.

This clonotype has ten or more counts. The gene calls are TRBV7-9 and TRBJ2-3; tentatively, D is TRBD1 (6 bases). Trimming stripped 5 bases from V and 6 bases from J, with 15 bases between. The length of the CDR3 is 14 residues. The germline V gene has CDR1 SEHNR and CDR2 FQNEAQ (reference sequence). CDR3 in amino acids: CASSPLQGMDTQYF. As DNA, the CDR3 is TGTGCCAGCAGCCCACTTCAGGGGATGGATACGCAGTATTTT.

This clonotype was counted a few times. The genes are TRBV6-2 or TRBV6-3 and TRBJ2-7, with D perhaps TRBD1 or TRBD2 (6 bases each). CDR3 length: 13 residues. The V end lost 8 bases, the J end lost 6 bases, and 17 bases lay between the germline ends. Germline lookup yields CDR1 MNHEY and CDR2 SVGEGT. CDR3 region: CASVSGALLEQYF. CDR3 nucleotide sequence: TGTGCCAGCGTTTCGGGGGCGTTGCTCGAGCAGTACTTC.

A remark on this clonotype: Possible read error: a much larger clone is one base away. The rearrangement joins TRBV27 to TRBJ1-2; D unresolved. Germline lookup yields CDR1 MNHEY and CDR2 SMNVEV (reference sequence). The CDR3 loop spans 14 amino acids. The CDR3 loop reads CASKEVVGNYDYTF. Here the CDR3 DNA reads TGTGCCAGCAAGGAAGTCGTAGGGAACTATGACTACACCTTC.